Below are 17 T cell receptor beta chains sequenced from a single sample in a study of T cells in Graves' hyperthyroidism and ophthalmopathy. The investigators amplified TCR beta CDR3 regions from RNA transcripts. The HTBI set primed first-round TCR CDR3 RT-PCR. TCRdb re-analysed the multiplex PCR reads in MiXCR, keeping a single row per CDR3 protein. The table lists 500,000 to 650,000 distinct CDR3 sequences, just under 20% of them singletons. Sequenced sample: blood. The source of these receptors is a man in his forties with Graves' ophthalmopathy.

Concerning this clonotype itself: Germline is not matched at one junction end, which may reflect a read error. V and J are TRBV18 and TRBJ2-3; the D gene is possibly TRBD2 (6 bases). From germline, CDR1 is KGHSH and CDR2 LQKENI. This CDR3 comprises 12 residues. The CDR3 DNA reads as TGTGCCAGCCCACCTGGAGGGGATACGCAGTATTTT. Protein sequence: CASPPGGDTQYF.

This clonotype showed up just a few times. The chain carries TRBV11-3 and TRBJ2-2, with 13 bases lining up with TRBD2. The V gene's germline CDR1 is SGHNT and CDR2 YENEEA. CDR3 length: 18 residues. J gave up 0 bases and V 3 bases, and 4 bases lay outside the gene matches. This chain's CDR3 is CASSFGTSGAANTGELFF. As DNA, the CDR3 is TGTGCCAGCAGCTTCGGGACTAGCGGGGCCGCGAACACCGGGGAGCTGTTTTTT.

This clonotype has at least ten counts. The gene calls are TRBV12-3 or TRBV12-4 and TRBJ2-1; 7 nucleotides match TRBD2. The CDR3 spans 15 residues. V dropped 5 bases and J dropped 5; count of bases not matched to a gene: 9. The CDR3 sequence: CASSPGLGVHNEQFF. The CDR3, as DNA: TGTGCCAGCAGTCCTGGACTAGGGGTACACAATGAGCAGTTCTTC.

The chain links TRBV7-9 to TRBJ1-2; D uncertain. The V end was cut by 7 bases, the J end by 4 bases, with 19 bases between. Germline loops: CDR1 SEHNR, CDR2 FQNEAQ (reference sequence). The CDR3 spans 15 residues. The CDR3, as DNA: TGTGCCAGCATCCTCCCCCAGAGGGTGGGCTATGGCTACACCTTC. Its translation is CASILPQRVGYGYTF.

This chain's CDR3 is CASSPKGNLYEQYF. The CDR3 DNA is TGTGCCAGCTCACCCAAAGGGAACCTCTACGAGCAGTACTTC. The V and J genes are TRBV18 and TRBJ2-7; D unresolved. This CDR3 spans 14 amino acids. Looked up from germline, CDR1 is KGHSH and CDR2 is LQKENI. The V end was cut by 3 bases, the J end by 3 bases, with 12 bases between. The full variable domain, rest sourced from reference TRBV18 and TRBJ2-7, is NAGVMQNPRHLVRRRGQEARLRCSPMKGHSHVYWYRQLPEEGLKFMVYLQKENIIDESGMPKERFSAEFPKEGPSILRIQQVVRGDSAAYFCASSPKGNLYEQYFGPGTRLTVT.

This clonotype was counted many times. The CDR3 is CASSELGQGAGGTEAFF. CDR3 coding DNA: TGTGCCAGCAGTGAACTGGGACAGGGGGCCGGAGGCACTGAAGCTTTCTTT. The chain couples TRBV6-1 to TRBJ1-1; 12 bases agree with TRBD1. The CDR3 totals 17 residues. J lost 4 bases, V lost 2 bases, and 8 bases had no gene match. Looked up from germline, CDR1 is MNHNS and CDR2 is SASEGT.

This clonotype was found a few times. The chain uses TRBV10-3 and TRBJ2-7; TRBD2 is a possible D gene (6 bases). The CDR3 has 13 amino acids. Germline V gene lookup returns CDR1 ENHRY and CDR2 SYGVKD. Trimming pared 9 bases from V and 7 bases from J, leaving 19 bases between. This chain's CDR3 is CAIQPGVNVEQYF. The DNA for the CDR3 is TGTGCCATACAACCGGGGGTTAATGTAGAGCAGTACTTC.

The chain uses TRBV20-1 and TRBJ2-5, with D unresolved. Trimming stripped 6 bases from V and 5 bases from J, with 4 bases between. The CDR3 is 9 amino acids. From germline, CDR1 is DFQATT and CDR2 SNEGSKA (reference sequence). This CDR3 is CSALETQYF. CDR3 coding DNA: TGCAGTGCGTTGGAGACCCAGTACTTC.

The genes are TRBV7-9 and TRBJ2-7, with 11 bases identical to TRBD2. V gave up 4 bases and J gave up 6 bases; unmatched junction bases: 5. The CDR3 runs to 14 residues. Germline V gives CDR1 SEHNR, CDR2 FQNEAQ (reference sequence). DNA for the CDR3: TGTGCCAGCAGCTCACTAGCGGGAGTAGCCGAGCAGTACTTC. Translating it yields CASSSLAGVAEQYF.

The genes are TRBV19 and TRBJ2-3, with D perhaps matching TRBD1 (6 bases). V was clipped by 5 bases and J by 1 base, with 10 bases between them. The germline gives CDR1 LNHDA, CDR2 SQIVND (reference sequence). The CDR3 is 14 residues long. This CDR3 is CASSPWTGTDTQYF. The CDR3, as DNA: TGTGCCAGTAGTCCATGGACAGGCACAGATACGCAGTATTTT.

V and J are TRBV10-2 and TRBJ2-3; the D call may be TRBD1 or TRBD2 (5 bases each). Germline V gene data show CDR1 as WSHSY and CDR2 as SAAADI. The length of the CDR3 is 15 residues. V gave up 1 base and J gave up 2 bases, with 10 bases separating them. CDR3: CASSELGRSTDTQYF. The DNA for the CDR3 is TGCGCCAGCAGTGAGTTGGGACGGTCCACAGATACGCAGTATTTT.

The gene calls are TRBV20-1 and TRBJ2-2, with D unresolved. CDR1 is DFQATT and CDR2 is SNEGSKA in the germline V gene (reference sequence). V lost 6 bases and J 2 bases, leaving 10 bases between the germline ends. The CDR3 spans 13 residues. This chain's CDR3 is CSALQLNTGELFF. The CDR3 DNA sequence: TGCAGTGCCTTACAGCTAAACACCGGGGAGCTGTTTTTT.

This clonotype has just a few counts. The J gene is TRBJ1-1, the V gene TRBV5-5; 7 bases map to TRBD1. The junction had 7 bases not matched to a gene; V was cut back by 2 bases and J by 3 bases. Germline V gene data show CDR1 as SGHKS and CDR2 as YYEKEE (reference sequence). This CDR3 has 15 residues. CDR3 DNA sequence: TGTGCCAGCAGCTTAGAAAGGGGGCGAGACACTGAAGCTTTCTTT. It encodes CASSLERGRDTEAFF.

This clonotype has a count of ten or more. This chain joins TRBV18 and TRBJ2-5; tentative D call: TRBD2 (7 bases). Germline CDR1 reads KGHSH; CDR2 reads LQKENI. The CDR3 spans 16 residues. The V end was cut by 1 base, the J end by 6 bases, with 18 bases between. The CDR3: CASSPLGGATLKTQYF. The CDR3 DNA sequence: TGTGCCAGCTCACCACTGGGGGGGGCCACGTTGAAGACCCAGTACTTC.

The chain has TRBV4-3 and TRBJ2-1; D may be TRBD2 (5 bases). This CDR3 comprises 14 residues. Germline V gene sequence: CDR1 LGHNA, CDR2 YSLEER. V lost 1 base to trimming and J lost 5 bases, with 9 bases between them. The CDR3: CASSQVGRDNEQFF. CDR3 DNA sequence: TGCGCCAGCAGCCAAGTAGGGCGGGACAATGAGCAGTTCTTC.

There are a few counts of this clonotype. The J gene is TRBJ2-1, the V gene TRBV9; D gene unclear. Germline CDR1 reads SGDLS; CDR2 reads YYNGEE. The CDR3 sequence is 14 residues long. Trimming pared 0 bases from V and 9 bases from J, leaving 13 bases between. For the CDR3, the DNA is TGTGCCAGCAGCGTAGAGAATAGTTCCGGTGAGCAGTTCTTC. This encodes CASSVENSSGEQFF.

This clonotype was detected only once. The chain links TRBV5-1 to TRBJ2-2; TRBD2 matches at 7 bases. The CDR3 has 18 amino acids. Per germline, CDR1 SGHRS and CDR2 YFSETQ. Trimming removed 0 bases from V and 4 bases from J; junction bases left unmatched: 12. The CDR3 DNA is TGCGCCAGCAGCTTGGCCGGGGGAGGGTCCCATGGCACCGGGGAGCTGTTTTTT. Amino acid sequence: CASSLAGGGSHGTGELFF.